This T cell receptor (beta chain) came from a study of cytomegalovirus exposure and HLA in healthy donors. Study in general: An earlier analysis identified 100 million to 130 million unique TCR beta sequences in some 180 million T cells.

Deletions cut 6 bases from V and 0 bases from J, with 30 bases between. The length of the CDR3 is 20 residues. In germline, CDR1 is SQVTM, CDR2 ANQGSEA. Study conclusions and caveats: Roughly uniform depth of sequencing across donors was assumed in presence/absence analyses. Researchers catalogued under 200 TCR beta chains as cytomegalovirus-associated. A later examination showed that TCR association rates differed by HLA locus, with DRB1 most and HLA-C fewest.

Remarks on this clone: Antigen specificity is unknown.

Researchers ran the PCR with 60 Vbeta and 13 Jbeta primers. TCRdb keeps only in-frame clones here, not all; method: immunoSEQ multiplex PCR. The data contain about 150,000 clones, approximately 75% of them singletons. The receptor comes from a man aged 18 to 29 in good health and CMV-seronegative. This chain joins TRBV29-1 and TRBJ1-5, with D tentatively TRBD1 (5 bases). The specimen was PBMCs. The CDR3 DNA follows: TGCAGCGTCGTCCTAGGAGGAGGGAGAAGGGGAGGATATAGCAATCAGCCCCAGCATTTT. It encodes CSVVLGGGRRGGYSNQPQHF.